The 8 T cell receptor beta chains reported below all come from one sample, sequenced in a study of CD8 T cells in Susac syndrome. Reverse transcription of 0.5 to 1 ug RNA was carried out with random hexamers. Each CDR3 protein gets one entry after TCRdb re-called the immunoSEQ multiplex PCR reads with MiXCR. The table has 150,000 to 200,000 distinct CDR3 sequences, around 94% seen once. Source material: CD4+ T cells from PBMCs. Receptors originate from a human donor with Susac syndrome.

This clonotype has more than one count but fewer than ten. The chain recombines TRBV29-1 with TRBJ2-3; D is unresolved. The CDR3 is 13 residues long. Trimming removed 5 bases from V and 0 bases from J, with 9 bases in between. Germline CDR1 reads SQVTM; CDR2 reads ANQGSEA. CDR3 sequence reads: CSVTGPSTDTQYF. In DNA, the CDR3 is TGCAGCGTTACGGGTCCCAGCACAGATACGCAGTATTTT.

V and J are TRBV12-5 and TRBJ2-4; D is uncertain. Trimming took off 3 bases at V and 6 bases at J, with 6 bases between the two ends. The CDR3 consists of 12 residues. Germline CDR1 and CDR2: LGHNT and FRNRAP. The CDR3 nucleotides are TGTGCTAGTGGTTTAGGTGGAAACATTCAGTACTTC. It specifies CASGLGGNIQYF.

V and J are TRBV12-3 or TRBV12-4 and TRBJ2-3, with D possibly matching TRBD2 (5 bases). CDR3 length equals 11 residues. The germline V and J ends were trimmed by 6 bases and 7 bases, with 8 bases remaining between them. DNA for the CDR3: TGTGCCAGCAGGCGGACTTATACGCAGTATTTT. Translated: CASRRTYTQYF.

This rearrangement joins TRBV30 to TRBJ1-6, with a possible D match to TRBD1 (5 bases). Trimming took 6 bases from V and 0 from J, leaving 15 bases between them. This CDR3 is 16 amino acids long. The germline V gene encodes CDR1 GTSNPN and CDR2 SVGIG (reference sequence). The CDR3 here is CACRGKTSSYNSPLHF. The CDR3 bases are TGTGCCTGTAGGGGTAAGACGAGCTCCTATAATTCACCCCTCCACTTT.

The J gene is TRBJ1-2, the V gene TRBV3-1; 7 bases align to TRBD1. The CDR3 spans 16 residues. Looked up from germline, CDR1 is LGHDT and CDR2 is YNNKEL (reference sequence). The V segment lost 2 bases and the J segment 4 bases; nucleotides outside the gene matches: 10. CDR3 nucleotides: TGTGCCAGCAGCCAACCGACAGGGTTGGGTTTCTATGGCTACACCTTC. Its translation: CASSQPTGLGFYGYTF.

The chain joins TRBV5-4 to TRBJ2-3; tentatively, D is TRBD1 or TRBD2 (5 bases each). With 5 bases removed from V and 2 bases from J, the gap between germline ends came to 15 bases. The V gene's germline CDR1 is SGHNT and CDR2 YYREEE (reference sequence). The CDR3 consists of 15 residues. This CDR3 reads CASRSGTGATDTQYF. The CDR3 DNA reads TGTGCCAGCAGGTCCGGGACCGGCGCCACAGATACGCAGTATTTT.

The chain uses TRBV4-1 and TRBJ1-4, with D perhaps TRBD1 (5 bases). Germline CDR1 and CDR2: MGHRA and YSYEKL. V lost 0 bases and J lost 2, with 10 bases in between. The CDR3 loop spans 16 amino acids. As DNA, the CDR3 is TGCGCCAGCAGCCAAGATCTCGCAGGGACTAATGAAAAACTGTTTTTT. This codes for CASSQDLAGTNEKLFF.

The chain links TRBV4-1 to TRBJ1-2, with 7 positions matching TRBD1. The CDR3 contains 14 residues. Looked up from germline, CDR1 is MGHRA and CDR2 is YSYEKL. The V gene end was trimmed by 1 base and the J gene end by 6 bases; junction bases not matched to a gene: 5. CDR3 bases: TGCGCCAGCAGCCAAGCGACACAGGGGAATGGCTACACCTTC. It specifies CASSQATQGNGYTF.